This TCR beta chain comes out of a study of CD8 T cells in ankylosing spondylitis. Study-wide results and caveats: Relatively scarce in peripheral blood, disease-linked clones were CD8+.

For this clonotype: The antigen remains unidentified.

The CDR3 totals 14 residues. V gave up 5 bases and J gave up 2 bases, with 9 bases separating them. CDR1 is KGHSH, CDR2 LQKENI, per germline. Quantitative barcoded 5'-RACE was used to prepare TCR beta libraries. A single record per CDR3 protein comes from TCRdb applying MiXCR to the 5' RACE reads. This repertoire shows fewer than 250,000 distinct CDR3 sequences, about 10% found once; its top ten account for 2.6%. This sequence joins TRBV18 and TRBJ1-4; D call uncertain. The receptor was isolated from a male donor with ankylosing spondylitis or in good health (not recorded which). Specimen: blood, either unsorted or a sorted T cell fraction (not recorded which). CDR3 bases: TGTGCCAGCTCATCAGCGGGTACTAATGAAAAACTGTTTTTT. Translating it yields CASSSAGTNEKLFF.